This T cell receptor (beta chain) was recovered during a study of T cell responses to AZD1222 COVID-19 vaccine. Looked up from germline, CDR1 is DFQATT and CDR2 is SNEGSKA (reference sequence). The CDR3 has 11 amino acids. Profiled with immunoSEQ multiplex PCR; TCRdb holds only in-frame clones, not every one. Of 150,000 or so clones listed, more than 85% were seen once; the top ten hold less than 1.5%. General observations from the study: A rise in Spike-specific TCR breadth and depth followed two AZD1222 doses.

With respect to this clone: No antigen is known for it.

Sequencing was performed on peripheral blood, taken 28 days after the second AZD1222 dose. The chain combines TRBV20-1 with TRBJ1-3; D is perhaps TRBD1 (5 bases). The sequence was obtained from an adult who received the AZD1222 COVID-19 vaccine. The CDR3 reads CATRDVNTIYF. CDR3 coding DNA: TGCGCAACCCGGGACGTAAACACCATATATTTT.